The present TCR beta chain was sequenced within a study of beta chain features in type 1 diabetes. In the study overall: All of the samples together had approximately 100,000,000 sorted cells examined. Broader study findings: Lower insertion and higher deletion counts appeared at VDJ junctions in type 1 diabetes patients. Resolution of whether HLA type affects TCRB rearrangement was not achieved here.

Each population that was sorted was more than 98% pure. This CDR3 has 11 residues. Trimming took 1 base from V and 8 from J, leaving 8 bases between them. Germline loops: CDR1 DFQATT, CDR2 SNEGSKA (reference sequence). Every bit of the isolated RNA underwent reverse transcription, so sequencing read expressed TCRB transcripts. This table comes from immunoSEQ multiplex PCR, and its TCRdb copy is limited to in-frame clones, with some not included. The sample consists of 350,000 or so clones, roughly a fifth of them appearing once. This clone has a handful of counts. Its antigen is unidentified. The chain joins TRBV20-1 to TRBJ1-2; D is perhaps TRBD1 (6 bases). The receptor was isolated from a woman aged 18-29 years in good health. The sequencing input was naive CD4+ T cells from blood. The CDR3 DNA reads as TGCAGTGCTAGAGGGGGGCTAGGCTACACCTTC. This gives the protein CSARGGLGYTF.